This TCR beta chain was sequenced during a study of CD8+CD57+ T cells in acquired aplastic anemia. About the research overall: Mean yield of DNA from sorted CD4+ and CD8+ cells was roughly 3.1 ug. Whole-study results and caveats: Patients and controls were found to share over 25 CD8+ CDR3 sequences. CD8+ Simpson's diversity in patients was not significantly different from that in controls.

The template for TCR beta VDJ and CDR3 sequence profiling was genomic DNA. In TCRdb, the reads were re-called with MiXCR into one record per CDR3 protein. This sample has 200,000 or so distinct CDR3 sequences, with around 65% found just once. Concerning this clonotype: Its matching antigen is unknown.

V was shortened by 3 bases and J by 2 bases, with 8 bases between the two germline ends. The CDR3 runs to 13 residues. Germline values: CDR1 SGHRS, CDR2 YFSETQ. Sample: sorted CD4+, CD8+, or CD8+CD57+ T cells (not recorded which) from PBMCs. The TCR originated in a human donor with severe aplastic anemia or a healthy control (not recorded which). The rearrangement joins TRBV5-1 to TRBJ2-5, with D perhaps matching TRBD1 (6 bases). The CDR3 region has the DNA TGCGCCAGCAGCTATACAGGGCAAGAGACCCAGTACTTC. This encodes CASSYTGQETQYF.